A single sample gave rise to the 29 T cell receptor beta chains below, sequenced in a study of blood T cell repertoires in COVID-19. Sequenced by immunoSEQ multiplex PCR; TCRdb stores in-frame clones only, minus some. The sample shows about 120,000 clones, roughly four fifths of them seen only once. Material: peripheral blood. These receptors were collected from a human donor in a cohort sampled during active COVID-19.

CDR3 sequence (DNA): TGTGCCTGGAGTGTAACAGGGGGCCGGGAGACCCAGTACTTC. This gives the protein CAWSVTGGRETQYF. The chain couples TRBV30 to TRBJ2-5; 9 bases line up with TRBD1. The germline V gene has CDR1 GTSNPN and CDR2 SVGIG (reference sequence). The trim removed 0 bases at V and 5 bases at J, leaving 4 bases unmatched. CDR3 length: 14 amino acids. The full variable domain, with the rest looked up from reference TRBV30 and TRBJ2-5, is SQTIHQWPATLVQPVGSPLSLECTVEGTSNPNLYWYRQAAGRGLQLLFYSVGIGQISSEVPQNLSASRPQDRQFILSSKKLLLSDSGFYLCAWSVTGGRETQYFGPGTRLLVL.

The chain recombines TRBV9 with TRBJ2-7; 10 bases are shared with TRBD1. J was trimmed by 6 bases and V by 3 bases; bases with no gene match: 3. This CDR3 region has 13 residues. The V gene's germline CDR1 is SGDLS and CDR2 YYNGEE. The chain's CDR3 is CASSGDRGREQYF. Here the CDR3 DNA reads TGTGCCAGCAGCGGAGACAGGGGGCGCGAGCAGTACTTC. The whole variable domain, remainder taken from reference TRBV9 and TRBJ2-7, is DSGVTQTPKHLITATGQRVTLRCSPRSGDLSVYWYQQSLDQGLQFLIQYYNGEERAKGNILERFSAQQFPDLHSELNLSSLELGDSALYFCASSGDRGREQYFGPGTRLTVT.

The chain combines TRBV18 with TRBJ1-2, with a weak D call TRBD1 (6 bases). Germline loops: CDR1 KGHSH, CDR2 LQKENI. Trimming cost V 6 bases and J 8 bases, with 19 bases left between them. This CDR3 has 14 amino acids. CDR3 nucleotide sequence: TGTGCCAGCTCGGTAGACAGGTCCCAATCCGGCTACACCTTC. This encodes CASSVDRSQSGYTF. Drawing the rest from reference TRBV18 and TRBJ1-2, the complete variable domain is NAGVMQNPRHLVRRRGQEARLRCSPMKGHSHVYWYRQLPEEGLKFMVYLQKENIIDESGMPKERFSAEFPKEGPSILRIQQVVRGDSAAYFCASSVDRSQSGYTFGSGTRLTVV.

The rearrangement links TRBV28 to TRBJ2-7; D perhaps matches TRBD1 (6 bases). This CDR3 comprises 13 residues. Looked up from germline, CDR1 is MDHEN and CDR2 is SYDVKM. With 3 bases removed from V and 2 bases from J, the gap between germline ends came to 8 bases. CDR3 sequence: CASSFQGTYEQYF. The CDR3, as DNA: TGTGCCAGCAGTTTTCAGGGGACCTACGAGCAGTACTTC. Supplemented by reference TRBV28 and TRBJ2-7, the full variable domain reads DVKVTQSSRYLVKRTGEKVFLECVQDMDHENMFWYRQDPGLGLRLIYFSYDVKMKEKGDIPEGYSVSREKKERFSLILESASTNQTSMYLCASSFQGTYEQYFGPGTRLTVT.

The CDR3 DNA is TGTGCCAGCAGCCTAATCAGGGGGTATTATGGCTACACCTTC. Its protein is CASSLIRGYYGYTF. The V gene is TRBV5-6, the J gene TRBJ1-2, with 7 nucleotides matching TRBD1. In germline, CDR1 is SGHDT, CDR2 YYEEEE. V lost 4 bases and J lost 5; bases outside the gene matches: 8. This CDR3 is 14 amino acids long.

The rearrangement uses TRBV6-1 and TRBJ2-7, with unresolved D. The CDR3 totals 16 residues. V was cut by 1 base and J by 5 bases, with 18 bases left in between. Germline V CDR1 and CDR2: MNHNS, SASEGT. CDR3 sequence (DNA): TGTGCCAGCAGTGAAGTTCCAAGGCCCCAGGTCCACGAGCAGTACTTC. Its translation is CASSEVPRPQVHEQYF.

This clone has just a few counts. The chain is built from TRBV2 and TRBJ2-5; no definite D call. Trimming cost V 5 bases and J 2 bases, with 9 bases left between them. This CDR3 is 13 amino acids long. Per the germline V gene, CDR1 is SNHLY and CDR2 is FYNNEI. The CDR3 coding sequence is TGTGCCAGCAGTTTGACACCACAAGAGACCCAGTACTTC. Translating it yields CASSLTPQETQYF. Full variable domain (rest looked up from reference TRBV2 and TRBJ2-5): EPEVTQTPSHQVTQMGQEVILRCVPISNHLYFYWYRQILGQKVEFLVSFYNNEISEKSEIFDDQFSVERPDGSNFTLKIRSTKLEDSAMYFCASSLTPQETQYFGPGTRLLVL.

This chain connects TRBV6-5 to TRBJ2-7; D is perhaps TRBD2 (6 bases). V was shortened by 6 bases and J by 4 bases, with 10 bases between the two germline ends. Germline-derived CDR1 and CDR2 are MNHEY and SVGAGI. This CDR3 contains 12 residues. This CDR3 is CASSDRGYEQYF. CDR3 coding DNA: TGTGCCAGCAGCGACCGGGGGTACGAGCAGTACTTC.

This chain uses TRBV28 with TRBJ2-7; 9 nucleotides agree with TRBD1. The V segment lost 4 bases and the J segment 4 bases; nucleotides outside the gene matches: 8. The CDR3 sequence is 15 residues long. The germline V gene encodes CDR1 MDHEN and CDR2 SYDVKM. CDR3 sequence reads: CASSSRTGVVYEQYF. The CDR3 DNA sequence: TGTGCCAGCAGTTCAAGGACAGGGGTGGTTTACGAGCAGTACTTC.

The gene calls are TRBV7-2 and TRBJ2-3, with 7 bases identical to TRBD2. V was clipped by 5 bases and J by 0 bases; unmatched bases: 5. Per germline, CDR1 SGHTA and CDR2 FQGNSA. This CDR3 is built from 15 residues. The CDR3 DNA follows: TGTGCCAGCAGCCCCACTAGCGTTAGCACAGATACGCAGTATTTT. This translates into CASSPTSVSTDTQYF.

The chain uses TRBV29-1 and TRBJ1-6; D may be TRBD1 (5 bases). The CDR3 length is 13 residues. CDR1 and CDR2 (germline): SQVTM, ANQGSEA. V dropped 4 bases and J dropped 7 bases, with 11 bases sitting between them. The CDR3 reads CSVGVGGNSPLHF. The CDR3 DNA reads TGCAGCGTTGGAGTGGGGGGGAATTCACCCCTCCACTTT.

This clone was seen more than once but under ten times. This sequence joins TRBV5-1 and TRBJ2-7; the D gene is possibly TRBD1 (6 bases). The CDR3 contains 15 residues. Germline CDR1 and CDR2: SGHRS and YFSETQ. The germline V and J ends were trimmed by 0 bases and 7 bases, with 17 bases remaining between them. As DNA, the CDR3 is TGCGCCAGCAGCTTGGCCGACAGGCTTCCAGATGAGCAGTACTTC. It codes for CASSLADRLPDEQYF.

CDR3 nucleotides: TGTGCCAGCAGCTTGTCCTCGGATGAGCAGTTCTTC. Its protein is CASSLSSDEQFF. The genes are TRBV27 and TRBJ2-1; D remains unclear. The germline V gene encodes CDR1 MNHEY and CDR2 SMNVEV (reference sequence). This CDR3 region has 12 residues. Between the trimmed V and J ends, which lost 6 bases and 8 bases, there was a span of 11 bases.

CDR3 residues: CSAGLADTLEQYF. For the CDR3, the DNA is TGCAGCGCAGGACTAGCGGACACCCTCGAGCAGTACTTC. J is TRBJ2-7 and V is TRBV29-1; TRBD2 matches 10 bases. CDR3 size: 13 residues. V was clipped by 7 bases and J by 6 bases; unmatched bases: 9. CDR1 is SQVTM and CDR2 is ANQGSEA in the germline V gene.

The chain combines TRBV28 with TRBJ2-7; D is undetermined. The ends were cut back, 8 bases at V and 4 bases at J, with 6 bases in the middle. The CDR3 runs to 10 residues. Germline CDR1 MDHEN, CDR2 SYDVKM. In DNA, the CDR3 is TGTGCCAGCCGTTCTTACGAGCAGTACTTC. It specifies CASRSYEQYF.

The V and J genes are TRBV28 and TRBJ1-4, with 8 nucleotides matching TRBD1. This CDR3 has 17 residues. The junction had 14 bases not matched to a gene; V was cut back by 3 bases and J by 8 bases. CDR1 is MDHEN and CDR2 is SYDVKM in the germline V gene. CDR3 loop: CASSLAGGGQADEKLFF. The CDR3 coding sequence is TGTGCCAGCAGTTTGGCGGGAGGGGGACAGGCGGACGAAAAACTGTTTTTT.

CDR3 in DNA: TGTGCCAGCAGTGAAGAGGAGGGATCCTACGAGCAGTACTTC. As protein: CASSEEEGSYEQYF. This chain connects TRBV6-1 to TRBJ2-7; tentatively, D is TRBD2 (6 bases). CDR3 size: 14 residues. V gave up 1 base and J gave up 1 base, with 8 bases separating them. CDR1 is MNHNS, CDR2 SASEGT, per germline.

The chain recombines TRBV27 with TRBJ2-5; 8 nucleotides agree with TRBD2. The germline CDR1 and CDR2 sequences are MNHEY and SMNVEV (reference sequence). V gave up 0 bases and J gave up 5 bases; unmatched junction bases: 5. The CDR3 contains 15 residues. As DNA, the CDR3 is TGTGCCAGCAGTTTATCGGCGGGGGGAGGGGAGACCCAGTACTTC. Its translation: CASSLSAGGGETQYF.

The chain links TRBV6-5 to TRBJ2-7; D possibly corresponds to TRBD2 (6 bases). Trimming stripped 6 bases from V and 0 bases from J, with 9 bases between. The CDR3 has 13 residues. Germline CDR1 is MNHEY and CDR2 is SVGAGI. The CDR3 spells CASRGLSSYEQYF. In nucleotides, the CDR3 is TGTGCCAGCAGGGGACTTTCCTCCTACGAGCAGTACTTC.

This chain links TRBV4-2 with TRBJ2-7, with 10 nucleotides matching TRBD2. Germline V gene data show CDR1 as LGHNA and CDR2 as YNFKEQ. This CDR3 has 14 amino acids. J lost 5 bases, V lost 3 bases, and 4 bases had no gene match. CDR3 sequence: CASSQVSGRDEQYF. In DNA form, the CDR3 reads TGTGCCAGCAGCCAGGTCAGCGGGAGGGACGAGCAGTACTTC.

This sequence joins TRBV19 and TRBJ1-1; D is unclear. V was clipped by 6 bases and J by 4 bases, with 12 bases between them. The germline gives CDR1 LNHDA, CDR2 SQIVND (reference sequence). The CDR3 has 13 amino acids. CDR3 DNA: TGTGCCAGTAGCATACCGGCGGTCACTGAAGCTTTCTTT. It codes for CASSIPAVTEAFF.

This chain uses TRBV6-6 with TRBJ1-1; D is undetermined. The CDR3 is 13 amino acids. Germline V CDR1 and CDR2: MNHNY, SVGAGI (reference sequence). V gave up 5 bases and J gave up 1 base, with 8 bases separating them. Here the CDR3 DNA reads TGTGCCAGCAGTCACAGAGAGAACACTGAAGCTTTCTTT. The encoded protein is CASSHRENTEAFF.

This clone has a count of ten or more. CDR3 sequence: CASRASQGGGGYTF. The CDR3 DNA is TGTGCCAGCAGGGCAAGCCAGGGCGGCGGTGGCTACACCTTC. This chain connects TRBV28 to TRBJ1-2; weak D call: TRBD1 (5 bases). The V and J ends lost 6 bases and 7 bases respectively, with 18 bases between them. The CDR3 loop spans 14 amino acids. CDR1 and CDR2 (germline): MDHEN, SYDVKM.

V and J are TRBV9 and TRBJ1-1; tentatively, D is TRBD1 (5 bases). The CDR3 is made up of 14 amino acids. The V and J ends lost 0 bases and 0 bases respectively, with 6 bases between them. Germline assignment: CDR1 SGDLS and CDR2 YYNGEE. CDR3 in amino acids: CASSVEGMNTEAFF. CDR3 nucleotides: TGTGCCAGCAGCGTAGAGGGGATGAACACTGAAGCTTTCTTT.

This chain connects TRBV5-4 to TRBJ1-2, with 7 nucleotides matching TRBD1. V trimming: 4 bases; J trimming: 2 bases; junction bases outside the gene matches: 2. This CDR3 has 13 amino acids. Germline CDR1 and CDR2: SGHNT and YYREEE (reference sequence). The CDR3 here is CASSPQGNYGYTF. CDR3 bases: TGTGCCAGCAGCCCACAGGGGAACTATGGCTACACCTTC.

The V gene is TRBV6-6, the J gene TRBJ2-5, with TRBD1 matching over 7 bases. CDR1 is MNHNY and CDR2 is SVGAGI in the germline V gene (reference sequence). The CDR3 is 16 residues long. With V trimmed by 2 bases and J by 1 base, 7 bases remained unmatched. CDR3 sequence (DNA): TGTGCCAGCAGTTACCTTACAGGGGCGAGCCAAGAGACCCAGTACTTC. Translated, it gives CASSYLTGASQETQYF.

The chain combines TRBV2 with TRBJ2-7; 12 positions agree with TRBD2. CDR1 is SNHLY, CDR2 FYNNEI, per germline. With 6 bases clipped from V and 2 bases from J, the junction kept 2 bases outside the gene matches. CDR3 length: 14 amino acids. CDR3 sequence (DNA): TGTGCCAGCAGGCTAGCGGGAGGGCCCTACGAGCAGTACTTC. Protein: CASRLAGGPYEQYF.

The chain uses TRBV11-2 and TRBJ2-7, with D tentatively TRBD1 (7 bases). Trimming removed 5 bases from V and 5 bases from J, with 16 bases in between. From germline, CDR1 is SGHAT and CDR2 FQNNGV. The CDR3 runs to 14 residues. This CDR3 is CASSPRQGGNEQYF. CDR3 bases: TGTGCCAGCAGCCCGAGACAGGGAGGAAACGAGCAGTACTTC.

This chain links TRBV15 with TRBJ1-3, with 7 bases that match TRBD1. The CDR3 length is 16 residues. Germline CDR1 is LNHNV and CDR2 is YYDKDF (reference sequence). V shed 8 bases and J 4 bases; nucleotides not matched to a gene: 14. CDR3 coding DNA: TGTGCCACCTCGGCCCGCGGCAGGGGGTCCGGAAACACCATATATTTT. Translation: CATSARGRGSGNTIYF.